This entry features one T cell receptor beta chain sequence. CDR3 size: 15 residues. Per the germline V gene, CDR1 is MNHEY and CDR2 is SVGAGI. V shed 4 bases and J 4 bases; nucleotides not matched to a gene: 8. The data derive from a study of cytomegalovirus exposure and HLA in healthy donors. Study overall: The study's early data release held 75 million to 95 million unique TCRs from HLA-typed donors.

The PCR was carried out with 60 Vbeta primers and 13 Jbeta primers. Sequenced by immunoSEQ multiplex PCR; TCRdb stores in-frame clones only, minus some. Counted here are approximately 250,000 clones, around 80% occurring once; the ten biggest clones make up under 0.6%. This TCR was recovered from a boy younger than 18 in good health and CMV-seronegative. This rearrangement joins TRBV6-5 to TRBJ1-2; 8 bases line up with TRBD1. What was sequenced was PBMCs. CDR3 loop: CASSWSQGAGYGYTF. Here the CDR3 DNA reads TGTGCCAGCAGTTGGTCGCAGGGGGCGGGCTATGGCTACACCTTC.